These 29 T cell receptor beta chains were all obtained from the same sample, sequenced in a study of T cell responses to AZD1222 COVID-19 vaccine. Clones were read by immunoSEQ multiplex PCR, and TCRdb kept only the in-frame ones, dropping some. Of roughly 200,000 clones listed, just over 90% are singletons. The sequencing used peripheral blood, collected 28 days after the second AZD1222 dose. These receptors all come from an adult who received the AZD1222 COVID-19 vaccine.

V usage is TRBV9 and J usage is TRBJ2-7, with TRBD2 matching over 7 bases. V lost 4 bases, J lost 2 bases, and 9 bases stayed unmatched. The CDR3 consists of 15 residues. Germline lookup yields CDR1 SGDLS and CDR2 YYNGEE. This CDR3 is CASSPGSGTTYEQYF. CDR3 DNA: TGTGCCAGCAGCCCGGGGAGCGGGACTACCTACGAGCAGTACTTC. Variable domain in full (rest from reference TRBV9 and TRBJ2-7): DSGVTQTPKHLITATGQRVTLRCSPRSGDLSVYWYQQSLDQGLQFLIQYYNGEERAKGNILERFSAQQFPDLHSELNLSSLELGDSALYFCASSPGSGTTYEQYFGPGTRLTVT.

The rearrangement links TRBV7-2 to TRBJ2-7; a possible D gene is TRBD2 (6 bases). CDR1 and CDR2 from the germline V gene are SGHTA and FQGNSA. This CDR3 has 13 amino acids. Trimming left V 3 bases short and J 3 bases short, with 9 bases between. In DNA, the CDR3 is TGTGCCAGCAGCTTGGAGGGGCTCTACGAGCAGTACTTC. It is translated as CASSLEGLYEQYF.

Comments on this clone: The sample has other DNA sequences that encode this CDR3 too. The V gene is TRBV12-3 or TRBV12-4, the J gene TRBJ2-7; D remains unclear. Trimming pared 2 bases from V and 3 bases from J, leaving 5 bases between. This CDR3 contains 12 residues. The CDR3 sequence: CASSLRVYEQYF. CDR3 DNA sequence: TGTGCCAGCAGTTTAAGGGTCTACGAGCAGTACTTC.

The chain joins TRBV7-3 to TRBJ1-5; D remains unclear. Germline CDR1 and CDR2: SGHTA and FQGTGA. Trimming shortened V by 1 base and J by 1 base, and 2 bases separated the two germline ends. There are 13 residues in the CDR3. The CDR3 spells CASSLKSNQPQHF. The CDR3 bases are TGTGCCAGCAGCTTAAAAAGCAATCAGCCCCAGCATTTT.

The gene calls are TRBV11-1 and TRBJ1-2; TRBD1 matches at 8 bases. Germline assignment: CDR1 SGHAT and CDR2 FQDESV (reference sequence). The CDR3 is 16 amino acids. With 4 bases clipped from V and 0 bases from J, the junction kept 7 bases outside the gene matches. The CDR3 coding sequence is TGTGCCAGCAGCTCGGACAGGGCCCTCTCTAACTATGGCTACACCTTC. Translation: CASSSDRALSNYGYTF.

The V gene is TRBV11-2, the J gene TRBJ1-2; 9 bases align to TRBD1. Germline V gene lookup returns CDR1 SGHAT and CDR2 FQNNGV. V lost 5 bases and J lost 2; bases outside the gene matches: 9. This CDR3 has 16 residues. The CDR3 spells CASSPNIGTGNYGYTF. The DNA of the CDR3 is TGTGCCAGCAGCCCAAACATCGGGACAGGGAACTATGGCTACACCTTC.

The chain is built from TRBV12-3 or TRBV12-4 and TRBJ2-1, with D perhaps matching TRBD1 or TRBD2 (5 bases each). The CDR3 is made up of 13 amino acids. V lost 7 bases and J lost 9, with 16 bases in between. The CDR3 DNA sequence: TGTGCCAGCACCAGTACGGGGCCTCCTGAGCAGTTCTTC. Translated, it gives CASTSTGPPEQFF.

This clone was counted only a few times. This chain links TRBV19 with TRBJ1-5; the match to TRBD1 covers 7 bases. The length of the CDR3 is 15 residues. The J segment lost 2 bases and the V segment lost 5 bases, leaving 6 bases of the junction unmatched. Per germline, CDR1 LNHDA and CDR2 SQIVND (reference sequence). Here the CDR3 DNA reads TGTGCCAGTAGTTTTCGACAGGGTGGCAATCAGCCCCAGCATTTT. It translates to CASSFRQGGNQPQHF.

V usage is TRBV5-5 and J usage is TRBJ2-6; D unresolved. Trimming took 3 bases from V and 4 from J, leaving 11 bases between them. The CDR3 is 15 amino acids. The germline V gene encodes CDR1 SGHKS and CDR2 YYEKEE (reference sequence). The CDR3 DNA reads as TGTGCCAGCAGCTATGCCGCGTTCGGGGCCAACGTCCTGACTTTC. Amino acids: CASSYAAFGANVLTF.

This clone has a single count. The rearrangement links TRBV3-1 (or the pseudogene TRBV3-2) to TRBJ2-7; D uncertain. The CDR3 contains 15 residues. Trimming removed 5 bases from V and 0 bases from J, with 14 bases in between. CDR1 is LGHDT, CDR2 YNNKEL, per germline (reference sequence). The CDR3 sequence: CASSLSQEDSYEQYF. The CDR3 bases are TGTGCCAGCAGCTTGTCCCAGGAAGACTCCTACGAGCAGTACTTC.

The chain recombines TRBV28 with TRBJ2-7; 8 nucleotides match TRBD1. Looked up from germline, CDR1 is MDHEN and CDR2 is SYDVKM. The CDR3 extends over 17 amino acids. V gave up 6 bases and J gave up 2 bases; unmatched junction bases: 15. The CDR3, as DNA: TGTGCCAGCAGAGGTCTCAGATTCGGACAGGGTCCCTACGAGCAGTACTTC. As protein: CASRGLRFGQGPYEQYF.

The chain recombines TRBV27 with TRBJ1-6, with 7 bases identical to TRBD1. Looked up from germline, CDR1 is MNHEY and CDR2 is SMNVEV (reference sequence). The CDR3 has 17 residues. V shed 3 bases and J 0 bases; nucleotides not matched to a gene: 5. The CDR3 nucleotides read TGTGCCAGCAGTTTGCTACAGGGGAGCTCCTATAATTCACCCCTCCACTTT. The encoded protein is CASSLLQGSSYNSPLHF.

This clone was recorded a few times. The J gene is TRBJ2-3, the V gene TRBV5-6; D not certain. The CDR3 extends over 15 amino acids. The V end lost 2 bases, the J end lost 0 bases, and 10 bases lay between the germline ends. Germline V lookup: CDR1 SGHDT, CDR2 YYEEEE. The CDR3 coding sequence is TGTGCCAGCAGCTTTCCGAGCCAGAGCACAGATACGCAGTATTTT. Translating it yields CASSFPSQSTDTQYF.

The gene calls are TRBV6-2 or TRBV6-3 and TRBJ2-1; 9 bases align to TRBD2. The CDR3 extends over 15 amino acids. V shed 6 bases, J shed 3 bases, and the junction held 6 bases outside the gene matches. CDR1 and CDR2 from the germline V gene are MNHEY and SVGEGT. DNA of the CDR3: TGTGCCAGCAGCTCCAGCGGGAGGAGCTACAATGAGCAGTTCTTC. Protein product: CASSSSGRSYNEQFF.

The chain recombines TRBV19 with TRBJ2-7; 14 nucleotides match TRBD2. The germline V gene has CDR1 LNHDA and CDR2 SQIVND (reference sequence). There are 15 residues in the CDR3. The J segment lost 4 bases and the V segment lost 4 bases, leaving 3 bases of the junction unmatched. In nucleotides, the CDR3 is TGTGCCAGTAGTAGGACTAGCGGGAGGCAATACGAGCAGTACTTC. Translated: CASSRTSGRQYEQYF.

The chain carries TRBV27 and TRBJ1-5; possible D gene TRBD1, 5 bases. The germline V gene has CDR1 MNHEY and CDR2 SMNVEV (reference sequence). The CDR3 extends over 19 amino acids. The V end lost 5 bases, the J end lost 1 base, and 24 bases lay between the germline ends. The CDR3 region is CASSRILSGSWGSNQPQHF. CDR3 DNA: TGTGCCAGCAGTAGAATACTGTCGGGATCCTGGGGGAGCAATCAGCCCCAGCATTTT.

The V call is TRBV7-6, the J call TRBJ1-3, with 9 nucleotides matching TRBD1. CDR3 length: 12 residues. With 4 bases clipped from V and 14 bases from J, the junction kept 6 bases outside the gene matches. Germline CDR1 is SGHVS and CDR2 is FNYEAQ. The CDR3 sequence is CASSSRQGGLYF. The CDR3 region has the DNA TGTGCCAGCAGCTCAAGACAGGGGGGCCTATATTTT.

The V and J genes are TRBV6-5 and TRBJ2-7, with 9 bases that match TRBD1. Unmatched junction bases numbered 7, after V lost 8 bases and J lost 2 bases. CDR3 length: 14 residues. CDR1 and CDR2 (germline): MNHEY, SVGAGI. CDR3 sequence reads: CASGVRTGAYEQYF. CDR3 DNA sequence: TGTGCCAGCGGAGTTCGGACAGGGGCCTACGAGCAGTACTTC.

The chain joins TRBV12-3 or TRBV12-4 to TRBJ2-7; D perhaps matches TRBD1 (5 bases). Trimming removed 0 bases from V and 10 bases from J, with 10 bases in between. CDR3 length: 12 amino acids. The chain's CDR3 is CASSLAGARQYF. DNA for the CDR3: TGTGCCAGCAGTTTAGCAGGGGCTCGACAGTACTTC.

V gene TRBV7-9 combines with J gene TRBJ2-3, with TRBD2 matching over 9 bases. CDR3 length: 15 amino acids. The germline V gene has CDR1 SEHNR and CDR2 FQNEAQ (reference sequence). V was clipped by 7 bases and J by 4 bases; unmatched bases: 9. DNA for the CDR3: TGTGCCAGCATGACTAGCGGCCACTCCGCAGATACGCAGTATTTT. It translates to CASMTSGHSADTQYF.

The CDR3: CASSPSTTSSGNTIYF. CDR3 DNA sequence: TGTGCCAGCTCACCCTCGACCACAAGCTCTGGAAACACCATATATTTT. The rearrangement links TRBV18 to TRBJ1-3; D is ambiguous. This CDR3 is 16 amino acids long. V was cut by 3 bases and J by 0 bases, with 12 bases left in between. CDR1 KGHSH and CDR2 LQKENI come from the germline V gene.

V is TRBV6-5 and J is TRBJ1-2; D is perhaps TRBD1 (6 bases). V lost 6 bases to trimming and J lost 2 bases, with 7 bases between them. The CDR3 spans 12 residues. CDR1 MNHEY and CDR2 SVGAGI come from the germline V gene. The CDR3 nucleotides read TGTGCCAGCAGCACAGGGAACTATGGCTACACCTTC. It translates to CASSTGNYGYTF.

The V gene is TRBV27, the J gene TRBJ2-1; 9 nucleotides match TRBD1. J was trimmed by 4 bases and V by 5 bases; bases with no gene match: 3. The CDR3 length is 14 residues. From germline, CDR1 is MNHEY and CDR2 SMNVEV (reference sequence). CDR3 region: CASSIGTGYNEQFF. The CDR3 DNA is TGTGCCAGCAGTATCGGGACAGGGTACAATGAGCAGTTCTTC.

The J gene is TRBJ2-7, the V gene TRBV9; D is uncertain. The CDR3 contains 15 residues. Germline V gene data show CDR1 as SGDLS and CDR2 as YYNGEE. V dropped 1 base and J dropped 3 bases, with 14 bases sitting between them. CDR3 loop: CASSVSGLPIYEQYF. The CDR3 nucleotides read TGTGCCAGCAGCGTATCAGGTCTCCCCATCTACGAGCAGTACTTC. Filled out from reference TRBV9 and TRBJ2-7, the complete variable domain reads DSGVTQTPKHLITATGQRVTLRCSPRSGDLSVYWYQQSLDQGLQFLIQYYNGEERAKGNILERFSAQQFPDLHSELNLSSLELGDSALYFCASSVSGLPIYEQYFGPGTRLTVT.

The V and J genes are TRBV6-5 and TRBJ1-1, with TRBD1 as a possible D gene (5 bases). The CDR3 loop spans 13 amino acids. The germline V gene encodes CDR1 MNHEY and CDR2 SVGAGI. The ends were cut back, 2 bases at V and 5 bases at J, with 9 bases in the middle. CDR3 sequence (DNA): TGTGCCAGCAGTTACGCTGGGACTACTGAAGCTTTCTTT. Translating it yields CASSYAGTTEAFF.

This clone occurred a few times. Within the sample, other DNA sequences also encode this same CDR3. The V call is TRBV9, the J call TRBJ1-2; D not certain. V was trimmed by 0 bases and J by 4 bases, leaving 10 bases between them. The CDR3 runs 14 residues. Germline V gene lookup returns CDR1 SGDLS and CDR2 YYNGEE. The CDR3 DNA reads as TGTGCCAGCAGCGTAGGCGGCGGAGTCTATGGCTACACCTTC. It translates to CASSVGGGVYGYTF.

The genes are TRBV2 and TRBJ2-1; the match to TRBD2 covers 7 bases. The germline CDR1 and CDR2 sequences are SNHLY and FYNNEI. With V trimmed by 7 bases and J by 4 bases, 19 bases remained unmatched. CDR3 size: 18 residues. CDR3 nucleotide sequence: TGTGCCAGCAAGCGGGACCTACAGGTCCCCGGGGGTTACAATGAGCAGTTCTTC. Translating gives CASKRDLQVPGGYNEQFF.

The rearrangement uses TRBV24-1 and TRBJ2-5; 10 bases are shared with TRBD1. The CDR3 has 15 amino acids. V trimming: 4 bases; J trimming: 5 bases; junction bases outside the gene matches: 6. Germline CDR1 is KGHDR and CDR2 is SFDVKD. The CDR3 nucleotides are TGTGCCACCAGTGACCCCGGGACAGGGGATGAGACCCAGTACTTC. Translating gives CATSDPGTGDETQYF.

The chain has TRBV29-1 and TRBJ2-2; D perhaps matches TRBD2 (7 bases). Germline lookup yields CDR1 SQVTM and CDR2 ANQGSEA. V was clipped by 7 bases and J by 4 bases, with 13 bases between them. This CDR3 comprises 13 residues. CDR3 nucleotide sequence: TGCAGCGCGTCGCGGGGGCGCACCGGGGAGCTGTTTTTT. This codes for CSASRGRTGELFF.